These 8 T cell receptor beta chains originate from one sample sequenced in a study of identifying expanded T cells in peripheral blood. Only in-frame clones appear in the TCRdb table, and some are missing; sequencing was by immunoSEQ multiplex PCR. The data contain around 100,000 clones, 75% to 90% of them seen just once; the ten biggest clones take up about 15%. Sequencing was carried out using blood. Receptors originate from a person between 18 and 75 years old in good health.

This chain connects TRBV27 to TRBJ2-1; 7 bases line up with TRBD2. CDR3 length: 15 amino acids. Germline trimming cut 2 bases from V and 2 bases from J; bases unmatched to any gene: 3. The germline CDR1 and CDR2 sequences are MNHEY and SMNVEV (reference sequence). The DNA for the CDR3 is TGTGCCAGCAGTTTAAGGGACTACCCCTACAATGAGCAGTTCTTC. Its translation is CASSLRDYPYNEQFF.

The chain uses TRBV28 and TRBJ2-3; a possible D gene is TRBD1 (6 bases). CDR1 is MDHEN, CDR2 SYDVKM, per germline. Trimming removed 3 bases at V and 11 bases at J, with 15 bases between. The CDR3 extends over 13 amino acids. Here the CDR3 reads CASSLVSLGGQYF. Here the CDR3 DNA reads TGTGCCAGCAGTTTGGTCTCCCTAGGGGGGCAGTATTTT.

This clone was seen only once. The rearrangement joins TRBV7-9 to TRBJ1-1; D unclear. The CDR3 extends over 13 amino acids. Germline CDR1 reads SEHNR; CDR2 reads FQNEAQ (reference sequence). Trimming stripped 1 base from V and 4 bases from J, with 7 bases between. The CDR3: CASSLEPGTEAFF. The CDR3 nucleotides read TGTGCCAGCAGCTTAGAGCCGGGCACTGAAGCTTTCTTT.

The J gene is TRBJ1-1, the V gene TRBV7-2; D might be TRBD1 (5 bases). The CDR3 sequence is 13 residues long. Germline values: CDR1 SGHTA, CDR2 FQGNSA. V was cut by 5 bases and J by 6 bases, with 13 bases left in between. CDR3 sequence: CASSAPGWAEAFF. In DNA form, the CDR3 reads TGTGCCAGCAGCGCGCCAGGGTGGGCTGAAGCTTTCTTT.

In its sample, this clone was seen many times. The J gene is TRBJ2-7, the V gene TRBV9, with D possibly matching TRBD1 (5 bases). Germline lookup yields CDR1 SGDLS and CDR2 YYNGEE. The V gene lost 0 bases and the J gene lost 2 bases, with 9 bases spanning the gap. This CDR3 is 14 amino acids long. CDR3 amino acids: CASSVGQGTYEQYF. CDR3 DNA sequence: TGTGCCAGCAGCGTAGGGCAGGGTACCTACGAGCAGTACTTC.

The rearrangement uses TRBV5-6 and TRBJ2-5, with TRBD2 identical over 7 bases. After removal of 4 bases from V and 5 bases from J, the junction contained 5 bases not matched to a gene. The CDR3 loop spans 13 amino acids. CDR1 and CDR2 from the germline V gene are SGHDT and YYEEEE. The CDR3 DNA follows: TGTGCCAGCAGCCCCGGGAGGTATGAGACCCAGTACTTC. It encodes CASSPGRYETQYF.

V and J are TRBV7-2 and TRBJ1-5; D possibly corresponds to TRBD1 (5 bases). V gave up 2 bases and J gave up 4 bases, with 12 bases separating them. This CDR3 is built from 15 residues. The germline CDR1 and CDR2 sequences are SGHTA and FQGNSA. The CDR3 coding sequence is TGTGCCAGCAGCTTATTTAGCGGGGGAAATCAGCCCCAGCATTTT. It is translated as CASSLFSGGNQPQHF.

CDR3: CASSLGVGTAGEKLFF. The CDR3 DNA is TGTGCCAGCAGCTTGGGAGTAGGTACCGCGGGGGAAAAACTGTTTTTT. The chain recombines TRBV5-6 with TRBJ1-4; D gene uncertain. The CDR3 is 16 residues long. Germline CDR1 SGHDT, CDR2 YYEEEE. V lost 0 bases, J lost 8 bases, and 17 bases lay in between.